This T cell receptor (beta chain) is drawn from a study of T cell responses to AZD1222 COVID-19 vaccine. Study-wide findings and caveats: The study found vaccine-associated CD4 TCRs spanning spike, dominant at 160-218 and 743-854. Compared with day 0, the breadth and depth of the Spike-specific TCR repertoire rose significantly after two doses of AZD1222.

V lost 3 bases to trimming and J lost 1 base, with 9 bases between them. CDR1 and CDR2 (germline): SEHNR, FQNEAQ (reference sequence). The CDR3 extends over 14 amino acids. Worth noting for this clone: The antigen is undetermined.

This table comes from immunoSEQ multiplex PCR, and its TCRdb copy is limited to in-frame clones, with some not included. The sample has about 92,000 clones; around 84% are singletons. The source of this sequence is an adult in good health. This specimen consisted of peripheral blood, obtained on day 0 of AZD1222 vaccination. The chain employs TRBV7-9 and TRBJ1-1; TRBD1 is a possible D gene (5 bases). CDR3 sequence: CASSLVRANTEAFF. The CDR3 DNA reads TGTGCCAGCAGCTTGGTCAGGGCGAACACTGAAGCTTTCTTT.